This T cell receptor (beta chain) came from a study of blood T cell repertoires in COVID-19. Across the study: T cells, B-cell-depleted T cells, or PBMCs provided the cDNA or gDNA that served as material.

This CDR3 spans 15 amino acids. CDR1 is LGHDT and CDR2 is YNNKEL in the germline V gene (reference sequence). Trimming removed 4 bases from V and 3 bases from J, with 12 bases in between. Per the study methods: Estimation of nucleated cell counts relied on the amplification of reference gene primers. Produced via immunoSEQ multiplex PCR; TCRdb's table is partial and in-frame only. V, J and clone size reflect that table, while D and trimming were determined from the DNA. This sample has a few hundred thousand clones, with around four fifths found just once. Sequencing used peripheral blood. The chain recombines TRBV3-1 (or the pseudogene TRBV3-2) with TRBJ1-4; D is undetermined. This TCR was sampled from a woman aged 45-65 years with acute or convalescent COVID-19. The DNA of the CDR3 is TGTGCCAGCAGCCTCCGCGACTTGGCTAATGAAAAACTGTTTTTT. It specifies CASSLRDLANEKLFF.